These T cell receptor beta chains were read from a single sample in a study of primary melanoma T cells and metastatic recurrence. TCRdb's table, derived via immunoSEQ multiplex PCR, lists solely in-frame clones and lacks some. The profile covers 3,000 to 4,000 clones, with almost 85% appearing a single time and roughly 21% taken by the ten largest. Sample: melanoma tumor tissue. The source of these receptors is a human donor with melanoma. CDR3s include the opening cysteine and the closing phenylalanine or tryptophan. Each record gives: J gene, V gene, clone size, D gene, CDR3 DNA, CDR3 protein. The D gene is left open where the match is weak. The size of a clone is reported for some rows only, either as once, few or many, or as a class for expanded clones.

J: TRBJ2-5; V: TRBV18; size: NA; D: NA; DNA: TGTGCCAGCTCACCACCGGGTCAGGGGCTTCCCCAAGAGACCCAGTACTTC; CDR3: CASSPPGQGLPQETQYF
J: TRBJ2-1; V: TRBV18; size: NA; D: TRBD1; DNA: TGTGCCAGCTCACCTTCGGACAGGGGCTACAACAATGAGCAGTTCTTC; CDR3: CASSPSDRGYNNEQFF
J: TRBJ1-6; V: TRBV7-6; size: once; D: NA; DNA: TGTGCCACCGCCCGGGACCCGGGGGGTGATTCACCCCTCCACTTT; CDR3: CATARDPGGDSPLHF
J: TRBJ2-2; V: TRBV11-3; size: NA; D: NA; DNA: TGTGCCAGCAGCTTGCGTCAGGGGTACACCGGGGAGCTGTTTTTT; CDR3: CASSLRQGYTGELFF
J: TRBJ1-2; V: TRBV19; size: NA; D: NA; DNA: TGTGCCAGTAGTATTCCGTGGAGGACAATAGAGTCAAGTGGCTACACCTTC; CDR3: CASSIPWRTIESSGYTF
J: TRBJ2-1; V: TRBV1; size: once; D: NA; DNA: TGCGCCAGCAGCCAAGTATTCGGGGACAATGAGCAGTTCTTC; CDR3: CASSQVFGDNEQFF
J: TRBJ2-7; V: TRBV19; size: NA; D: TRBD1; DNA: TGTGCCAGTAGTACAGGACAGGTAGACGAGCAGTACTTC; CDR3: CASSTGQVDEQYF
J: TRBJ2-3; V: TRBV5-1; size: NA; D: TRBD2; DNA: TGCGCCAGCAGCTTAACCGGGACTAGCGAAGATACGCAGTATTTT; CDR3: CASSLTGTSEDTQYF
J: TRBJ1-4; V: TRBV6-8; size: NA; D: NA; DNA: TGTGCCAGCAGTAGCGCTGCAACTAATGAAAAACTGTTTTTT; CDR3: CASSSAATNEKLFF
J: TRBJ1-4; V: TRBV18; size: NA; D: NA; DNA: TGTGCCAGCTCACCAGGACTGAATGAAAAACTGTTTTTT; CDR3: CASSPGLNEKLFF
J: TRBJ2-5; V: TRBV19; size: once; D: NA; DNA: TGTGCCAGTAGTACCGGGTATCAAGAGACCCAGTACTTC; CDR3: CASSTGYQETQYF
J: TRBJ2-7; V: TRBV19; size: NA; D: TRBD1; DNA: TGTGCCAGTAGTGCTTTCCGGGACAGTTCCGACGAGCAGTACTTC; CDR3: CASSAFRDSSDEQYF
J: TRBJ1-1; V: TRBV19; size: NA; D: NA; DNA: TGTGCCAGTAGTATTAGCGGGAACAGGGATCGGGTTGAAGCTTTCTTT; CDR3: CASSISGNRDRVEAFF
J: TRBJ2-1; V: TRBV23-1; size: NA; D: TRBD1; DNA: TGCGCCAGCAGCCGTAGGCCAGGGGGAAACAATGAGCAGTTCTTC; CDR3: CASSRRPGGNNEQFF
J: TRBJ1-1; V: TRBV6-8; size: NA; D: NA; DNA: TGTGCCAGCAGTTACTCGAGCTCCTATGAATCTTTCTTT; CDR3: CASSYSSSYESFF
J: TRBJ2-2; V: TRBV11-3; size: NA; D: TRBD2; DNA: TGTGCCAGCAGCCCAACGGCGCGGGAGAGGGGCGGGGAGCTGTTTTTT; CDR3: CASSPTARERGGELFF
J: TRBJ2-2; V: TRBV18; size: NA; D: NA; DNA: TGTGCCAGCTCCTATCTGGACGACGGGGAGCTGTTTTTT; CDR3: CASSYLDDGELFF
J: TRBJ2-2; V: TRBV6-8; size: NA; D: NA; DNA: TGTGCCAGCAGTCCGGACTGGAACACCGGGGAGCTGTTTTTT; CDR3: CASSPDWNTGELFF
J: TRBJ2-7; V: TRBV11-3; size: NA; D: NA; DNA: TGTGCCAGCAGCTTAACGGGACACTCCTACGAGCAGTACTTC; CDR3: CASSLTGHSYEQYF
J: TRBJ2-7; V: TRBV6-8; size: NA; D: TRBD2; DNA: TGTGCCAGCAGTTACCCGTCAGCGGGAAAATGGGAGCAGTACTTC; CDR3: CASSYPSAGKWEQYF
J: TRBJ2-6; V: TRBV6-8; size: NA; D: TRBD1; DNA: TGTGCCAGCAGTTACGGGGGACAGTTCGACTCCGGGGCCAACGTCCTGACTTTC; CDR3: CASSYGGQFDSGANVLTF
J: TRBJ2-6; V: TRBV6-8; size: once; D: TRBD1; DNA: TGTGCCAGCAGTTACGTGGGACAGGGGGTATCTGGGGCCAACGTCCTGACTTTC; CDR3: CASSYVGQGVSGANVLTF
J: TRBJ2-7; V: TRBV6-8; size: NA; D: TRBD1; DNA: TGTGCCACCAATCCGGGACAGGGTTCCTACGAGCAGTACTTC; CDR3: CATNPGQGSYEQYF
J: TRBJ2-5; V: TRBV30; size: NA; D: NA; DNA: TGTGCCTGGATTCTAGCAACCCAAGAGACCCAGTACTTC; CDR3: CAWILATQETQYF
J: TRBJ1-5; V: TRBV6-8; size: once; D: NA; DNA: TGTGCCAGCAGTGACCGTCTGGAGGGCAATCAGCCCCAGCATTTT; CDR3: CASSDRLEGNQPQHF
J: TRBJ2-7; V: TRBV14; size: NA; D: NA; DNA: TGTGCCAGCAGCCAACCGGGGACATGGGGGCGCGAGCAGTACTTC; CDR3: CASSQPGTWGREQYF
J: TRBJ2-7; V: TRBV29-1; size: NA; D: NA; DNA: TGCAGCGTTGGAGGCGGAGAGGGGTACGAGCAGTACTTC; CDR3: CSVGGGEGYEQYF